This T cell receptor beta chain was obtained from a study of beta chain features in type 1 diabetes (dated by TCRdb to the late 2010s). Turning to the overall study: Mean age, gender distribution, total cell number and subset yield did not differ between patients and healthy donors. Regulatory and stem cell-like memory subsets were isolated from only 8 patients and roughly 8 healthy donors, whereas naive and central memory subsets came from all 28 donors. The study compared the TCRB repertoires of sorted circulating CD4+ T cell subsets in recently diagnosed type 1 diabetes patients with those in matched healthy donors. A total of approximately 100 million sorted cells were examined across all samples, and the number of cells per subset was strongly correlated with RNA yield.

A single peripheral blood draw of approximately 100 mL on average was collected from each donor into heparinised tubes. Using a panel that included CD45RO, CCR7, CD25, CD127, CD95 and CD27, naive, central memory, regulatory and stem cell-like memory CD4+ T cells were sorted on a BD FACSAria II. A purity above 98% was achieved for all sorted populations. Right away, PBMCs were isolated by Lymphoprep density gradient centrifugation and were stained directly, with no culture step. So that batch effects would be minimized, each experiment stained and sorted samples in pairs, pairing one healthy donor with one patient. The entire amount of isolated RNA was reverse transcribed using the High Capacity cDNA Reverse Transcription Kit, so the sequenced TCRB transcripts were expressed ones. Deep immunoSEQ sequencing was performed on naive, central memory and regulatory T cell samples, with an average of about 4 million total reads per sample. Sorted cells were lysed in RLT buffer, and RNA was extracted using DNase-treated RNeasy Micro or Mini kits according to cell number. To prevent cross-contamination, every cell subset was processed on its own, while patient and healthy donor samples were processed together. The immunoSEQ multiplex PCR was used to amplify TCRB sequences from cDNA, generating 87-bp fragments that spanned the CDR3 region. Amplicons were sequenced on the Illumina HiSeq platform. As for the authors' bioinformatics: PCR bias was corrected computationally using synthetic template baselines, and reads within Hamming distance 2 were collapsed, with unmergeable singletons discarded. By aligning reads against IMGT, V, D and J genes, CDR3 length, and insertions or deletions at six rearrangement sites were assigned. Within each subset, clonotype counts were normalized to the number of sorted cells before true diversity and Gini coefficients were calculated with the tcR R package. The overlap coefficient, calculated on TCRB nucleotide sequences, was used to measure repertoire sharing. TCRdb holds this immuneACCESS table with in-frame rearrangements only. Some clones are missing; in checked studies, unresolved V genes explain under half, and the rest has no known cause. The V and J calls and clone size come from that table; D and trimming were worked out from the DNA. The sample table contains about 340,000 clones; only one count was recorded for less than 10% of them. The ten most abundant clones make up around 0.44% of the sample.

Of note for this clone: The antigen this receptor binds is unknown. Qualities for individual bases were not recorded, and no much larger clone is one base off.

Results the study describes overall, beyond this receptor: Because cDNA was sequenced instead of genomic DNA, highly expressing activated cells could be over-represented, though the groups showed no difference in activation or CD3 levels. A moderate but significant shortening of TCRB CDR3 length was observed in type 1 diabetes patients in all four CD4+ subsets. The naive, central memory and regulatory TCRB repertoires appeared to resemble one another more closely among patients than among healthy donors. At VDJ recombination sites, patients with type 1 diabetes made fewer insertions and deleted more nucleotides, a pattern implying thymic rearrangement abnormalities. Shorter templates might be favored by PCR, yet because patient and control samples were amplified and corrected together, any such skew would affect both groups equally. HLA sub-analyses involved small numbers of individuals, so any influence of HLA type on TCRB rearrangement remained unresolved.

Clipping removes 6 bases from V and 0 bases from J, with 4 as the unmatched junction base count. Spanning cysteine to phenylalanine, the CDR3 consists of 14 amino acids. This entry keeps only the CDR3 DNA: 42 bases, framed from base 1. Via the germline V gene, CDR1 is SQVTM and CDR2 ANQGSEA. The sequencing input was central memory CD4+ T cells from blood. Rearrangement joined TRBV29-1 to TRBJ2-2; 7 central bases correspond to TRBD1. This TCR derives from a woman under 30 in good health. The CDR3 loop reads CSVGQEPNTGELFF. The DNA sequence is as follows: TGCAGCGTAGGACAGGAGCCGAACACCGGGGAGCTGTTTTTT.